Each of the 18 T cell receptor beta chains below was sequenced from the same sample in a study of T cell responses to AZD1222 COVID-19 vaccine. Profiled with immunoSEQ multiplex PCR; TCRdb holds only in-frame clones, not every one. The sample contains around 78,000 clones, over 80% of which appear only once. Here the sequenced sample was peripheral blood, taken on day 0 of MenACWY control vaccination. These receptors came from an adult in good health.

The chain combines TRBV14 with TRBJ2-1, with 7 positions matching TRBD2. CDR1 and CDR2 from the germline V gene are SGHDN and FVKESK. The CDR3 sequence is 15 residues long. V lost 1 base and J lost 7; bases outside the gene matches: 7. The CDR3 sequence is CASSQARTRRNEQFF. The CDR3 DNA follows: TGTGCCAGCAGCCAAGCCCGGACTAGAAGAAATGAGCAGTTCTTC.

The chain links TRBV28 to TRBJ1-2, with 8 bases fitting TRBD1. Germline trimming cut 7 bases from V and 1 base from J; bases unmatched to any gene: 8. The CDR3 sequence is 15 residues long. CDR1 and CDR2 from the germline V gene are MDHEN and SYDVKM. The CDR3 loop reads CASTQGQVFNYGYTF. CDR3 sequence (DNA): TGTGCCAGCACCCAGGGACAGGTCTTTAACTATGGCTACACCTTC.

The chain combines TRBV19 with TRBJ1-1; TRBD1 is a possible D gene (6 bases). V shed 5 bases and J shed 5 bases, with 21 bases lying between them. The CDR3 is made up of 16 amino acids. The germline gives CDR1 LNHDA, CDR2 SQIVND (reference sequence). The CDR3 DNA sequence: TGTGCCAGTAGTGCCGACGGCCCAGGGCAGGGGACTGAAGCTTTCTTT. It specifies CASSADGPGQGTEAFF. The whole variable domain, filled in from reference TRBV19 and TRBJ1-1, reads DGGITQSPKYLFRKEGQNVTLSCEQNLNHDAMYWYRQDPGQGLRLIYYSQIVNDFQKGDIAEGYSVSREKKESFPLTVTSAQKNPTAFYLCASSADGPGQGTEAFFGQGTRLTVV.

The chain couples TRBV6-2 or TRBV6-3 to TRBJ2-1; possibly TRBD2 for D (6 bases). The CDR3 extends over 13 amino acids. Trimming removed 0 bases from V and 15 bases from J, with 15 bases in between. CDR1 MNHEY and CDR2 SVGEGT come from the germline V gene. DNA of the CDR3: TGTGCCAGCAGTTACTCGGAGGAGGGACTCAGGTTCTTC. The encoded protein is CASSYSEEGLRFF.

This chain links TRBV11-2 with TRBJ1-4; no definite D call. V was pared by 5 bases and J by 2 bases, with 12 bases between. The V gene's germline CDR1 is SGHAT and CDR2 FQNNGV. The CDR3 is made up of 15 amino acids. The CDR3 DNA reads TGTGCCAGCAGCGAGATTGGTCAGACTAATGAAAAACTGTTTTTT. Amino acids: CASSEIGQTNEKLFF.

The gene calls are TRBV30 and TRBJ2-1; D gene unclear. V shed 4 bases and J shed 3 bases, with 7 bases lying between them. The CDR3 has 12 amino acids. Germline CDR1 is GTSNPN and CDR2 is SVGIG (reference sequence). CDR3 in DNA: TGTGCCTGGAAGCAAAGCTACAATGAGCAGTTCTTC. It codes for CAWKQSYNEQFF.

V usage is TRBV12-3 or TRBV12-4 and J usage is TRBJ1-6; maybe TRBD1 (5 bases). The V gene lost 2 bases and the J gene lost 18 bases, with 14 bases spanning the gap. The CDR3 totals 12 residues. As DNA, the CDR3 is TGTGCCAGCAGTTTACAGGGTGGGGGACCCCACTTT. This sequence encodes CASSLQGGGPHF.

The rearrangement uses TRBV3-1 (or the pseudogene TRBV3-2) and TRBJ2-7; TRBD2 matches at 10 bases. The CDR3 is made up of 16 amino acids. V shed 6 bases and J 7 bases; nucleotides not matched to a gene: 15. Germline CDR1 LGHDT, CDR2 YNNKEL (reference sequence). CDR3: CASSHPELAGVEEQYF. DNA for the CDR3: TGTGCCAGCAGTCACCCGGAGCTAGCGGGAGTCGAAGAGCAGTACTTC.

Only a few counts were recorded for this clone. The chain has TRBV7-2 and TRBJ2-7; the match to TRBD2 covers 8 bases. The V gene end was trimmed by 6 bases and the J gene end by 3 bases; junction bases not matched to a gene: 7. CDR3 length equals 14 residues. The germline CDR1 and CDR2 sequences are SGHTA and FQGNSA. The CDR3 coding sequence is TGTGCCAGCAGGACGGGAGGGGGACACTACGAGCAGTACTTC. Translating gives CASRTGGGHYEQYF.

This chain connects TRBV28 to TRBJ2-1; 7 bases are a match to TRBD2. Trimming cost V 11 bases and J 9 bases; bases outside gene matches: 16. Germline CDR1 reads MDHEN; CDR2 reads SYDVKM. This CDR3 spans 14 amino acids. The CDR3 loop reads CAAWGEREMAEQFF. The CDR3 region has the DNA TGTGCCGCATGGGGGGAGCGGGAAATGGCTGAGCAGTTCTTC.

This clone was detected ten times or more. The V and J genes are TRBV6-5 and TRBJ1-3; tentatively, D is TRBD1 (5 bases). Germline V CDR1 and CDR2: MNHEY, SVGAGI. V was clipped by 6 bases and J by 4 bases, with 13 bases between them. The CDR3 is 14 residues long. CDR3 coding DNA: TGTGCCAGCAGCAATGGGGGTTCCGGAAACACCATATATTTT. Amino acid sequence: CASSNGGSGNTIYF.

This rearrangement joins TRBV5-4 to TRBJ2-7; D unclear. CDR3 length: 14 amino acids. Trimming stripped 4 bases from V and 2 bases from J, with 13 bases between. Germline V gene lookup returns CDR1 SGHNT and CDR2 YYREEE (reference sequence). Here the CDR3 reads CASSKTGPAYEQYF. In DNA, the CDR3 is TGTGCCAGCAGCAAAACCGGGCCAGCCTACGAGCAGTACTTC.

The chain is built from TRBV28 and TRBJ1-2; D is uncertain. The V gene lost 3 bases and the J gene lost 4 bases, with 6 bases spanning the gap. The CDR3 covers 12 residues. The germline V gene has CDR1 MDHEN and CDR2 SYDVKM. The CDR3 DNA sequence: TGTGCCAGCAGTTTTATGAGCTATGGCTACACCTTC. Protein product: CASSFMSYGYTF.

This rearrangement joins TRBV18 to TRBJ1-2; 7 bases align to TRBD1. Germline V gene lookup returns CDR1 KGHSH and CDR2 LQKENI. The CDR3 runs 16 residues. J was trimmed by 6 bases and V by 0 bases; bases with no gene match: 10. In DNA form, the CDR3 reads TGTGCCAGCTCACCACCATATACCGATGGGACAGATGGCTACACCTTC. It codes for CASSPPYTDGTDGYTF.

The chain links TRBV4-2 to TRBJ2-1, with TRBD1 matching 10 bases. The CDR3 loop spans 17 amino acids. The trim removed 1 base at V and 2 bases at J, leaving 5 bases unmatched. Germline V gives CDR1 LGHNA, CDR2 YNFKEQ. CDR3 coding DNA: TGTGCCAGCAGCCAAGGCATAGGGACAGGGGCCTACAATGAGCAGTTCTTC. Translated, it gives CASSQGIGTGAYNEQFF.

CDR3: CARLYTPQPQHF. The CDR3 DNA follows: TGTGCCAGGCTGTATACACCTCAGCCCCAGCATTTT. V and J are TRBV19 and TRBJ1-5; no clear D. CDR1 is LNHDA and CDR2 is SQIVND in the germline V gene (reference sequence). The CDR3 runs to 12 residues. Trimming removed 9 bases from V and 6 bases from J, with 12 bases in between.

Here the CDR3 reads CASTTMNTEAFF. In DNA, the CDR3 is TGTGCCAGCACCACCATGAACACTGAAGCTTTCTTT. The J gene is TRBJ1-1, the V gene TRBV28; D gene unclear. This CDR3 contains 12 residues. Germline lookup yields CDR1 MDHEN and CDR2 SYDVKM. V lost 7 bases and J lost 0, with 6 bases in between.

This clone was counted a single time. The rearrangement uses TRBV15 and TRBJ2-5; tentative D call: TRBD1 (6 bases). V was pared by 6 bases and J by 3 bases, with 11 bases between. CDR3 size: 13 residues. Germline values: CDR1 LNHNV, CDR2 YYDKDF (reference sequence). CDR3 DNA: TGTGCCACCAGATCGAGGGGGAAAGAGACCCAGTACTTC. Translation: CATRSRGKETQYF.